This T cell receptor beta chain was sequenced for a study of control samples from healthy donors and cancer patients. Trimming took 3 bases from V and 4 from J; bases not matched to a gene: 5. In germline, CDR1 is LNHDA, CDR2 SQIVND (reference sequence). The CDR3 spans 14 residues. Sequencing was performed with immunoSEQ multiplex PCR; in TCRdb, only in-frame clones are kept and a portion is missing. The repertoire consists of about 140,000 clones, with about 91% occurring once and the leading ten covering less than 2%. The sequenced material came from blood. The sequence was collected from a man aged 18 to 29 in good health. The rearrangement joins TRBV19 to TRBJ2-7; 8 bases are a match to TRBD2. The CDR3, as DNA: TGTGCCAGTAGTATGGCAAGCGGGGGTTACGAGCAGTACTTC. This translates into CASSMASGGYEQYF.